This entry is about one TCR beta chain. What it binds is not known. TCRdb re-called the reads through MiXCR, storing one row per CDR3 protein. The data hold 360,000 or so distinct CDR3 sequences, with nearly 35% observed a single time. The sample comes from a study of T cell repertoires in cytomegalovirus infection. This CDR3 comprises 11 residues. With 2 bases removed from V and 6 bases from J, the gap between germline ends came to 1 base. In germline, CDR1 is SGHTA, CDR2 FQGNSA. The TCR sequence derives from a human donor in good health (CMV status not recorded). Some clones in this sample may be carry-over from other donors' samples. The J gene is TRBJ2-2, the V gene TRBV7-2; D uncertain. The material was cultured PBMCs, obtained from culture after CMV antigen stimulation. The CDR3 is CASSLSGELFF. The CDR3 region has the DNA TGTGCCAGCAGCTTATCCGGGGAGCTGTTTTTT.